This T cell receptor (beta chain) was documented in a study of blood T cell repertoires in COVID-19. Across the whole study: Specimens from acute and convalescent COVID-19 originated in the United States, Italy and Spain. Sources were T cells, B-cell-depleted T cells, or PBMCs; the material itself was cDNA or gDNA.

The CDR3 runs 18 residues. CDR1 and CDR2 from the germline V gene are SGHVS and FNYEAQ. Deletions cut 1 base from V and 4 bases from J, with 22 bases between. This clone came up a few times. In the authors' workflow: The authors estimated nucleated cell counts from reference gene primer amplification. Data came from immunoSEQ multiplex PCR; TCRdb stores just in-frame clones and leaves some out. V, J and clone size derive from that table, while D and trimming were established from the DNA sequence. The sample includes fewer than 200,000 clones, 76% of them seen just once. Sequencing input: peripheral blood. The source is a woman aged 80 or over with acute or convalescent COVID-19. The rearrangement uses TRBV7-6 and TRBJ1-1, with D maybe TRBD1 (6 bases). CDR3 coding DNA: TGTGCCAGCAGCTTAGGATTAGGGTACGGGGGGGCGAGCACTGAAGCTTTCTTT. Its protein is CASSLGLGYGGASTEAFF.